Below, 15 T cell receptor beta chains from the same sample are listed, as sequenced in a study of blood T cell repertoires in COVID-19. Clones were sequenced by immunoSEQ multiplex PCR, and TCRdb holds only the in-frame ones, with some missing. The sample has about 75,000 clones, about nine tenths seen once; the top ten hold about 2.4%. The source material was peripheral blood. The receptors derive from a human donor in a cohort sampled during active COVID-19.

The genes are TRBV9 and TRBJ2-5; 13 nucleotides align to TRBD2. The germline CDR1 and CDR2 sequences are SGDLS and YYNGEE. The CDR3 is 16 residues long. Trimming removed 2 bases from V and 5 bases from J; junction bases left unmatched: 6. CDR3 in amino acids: CASSVTSGGEWETQYF. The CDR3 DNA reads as TGTGCCAGCAGCGTCACTAGCGGGGGGGAGTGGGAGACCCAGTACTTC.

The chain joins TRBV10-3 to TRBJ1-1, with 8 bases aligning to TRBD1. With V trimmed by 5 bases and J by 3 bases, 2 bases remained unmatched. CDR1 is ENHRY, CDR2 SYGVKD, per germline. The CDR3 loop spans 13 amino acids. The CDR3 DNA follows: TGTGCCATCAGTTCGGACAGGGACACTGAAGCTTTCTTT. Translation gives CAISSDRDTEAFF.

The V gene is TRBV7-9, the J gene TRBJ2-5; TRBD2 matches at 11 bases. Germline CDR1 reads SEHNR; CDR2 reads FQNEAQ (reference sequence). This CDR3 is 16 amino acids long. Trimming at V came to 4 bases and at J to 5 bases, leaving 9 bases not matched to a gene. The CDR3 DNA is TGTGCCAGCAGCTCGCTTATAGCGGGGGGGCTTGAGACCCAGTACTTC. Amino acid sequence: CASSSLIAGGLETQYF.

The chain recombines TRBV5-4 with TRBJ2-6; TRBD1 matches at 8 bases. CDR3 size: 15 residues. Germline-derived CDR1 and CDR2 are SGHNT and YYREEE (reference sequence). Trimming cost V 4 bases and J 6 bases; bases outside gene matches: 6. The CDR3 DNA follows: TGTGCCAGCAGCGGACAGGGATTTTTGGCCAACGTCCTGACTTTC. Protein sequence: CASSGQGFLANVLTF.

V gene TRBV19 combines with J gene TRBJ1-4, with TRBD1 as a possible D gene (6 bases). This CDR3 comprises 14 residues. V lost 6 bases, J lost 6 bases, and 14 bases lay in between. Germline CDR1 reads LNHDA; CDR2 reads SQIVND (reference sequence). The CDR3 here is CASRLSGVYEKLFF. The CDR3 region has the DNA TGTGCCAGTAGGTTATCAGGGGTCTATGAAAAACTGTTTTTT. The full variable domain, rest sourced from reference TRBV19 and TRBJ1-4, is DGGITQSPKYLFRKEGQNVTLSCEQNLNHDAMYWYRQDPGQGLRLIYYSQIVNDFQKGDIAEGYSVSREKKESFPLTVTSAQKNPTAFYLCASRLSGVYEKLFFGSGTQLSVL.

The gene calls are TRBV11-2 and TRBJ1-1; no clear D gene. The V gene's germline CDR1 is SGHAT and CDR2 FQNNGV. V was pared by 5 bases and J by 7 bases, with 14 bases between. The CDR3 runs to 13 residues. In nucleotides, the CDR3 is TGTGCCAGCAGCCAGAGGGTTACAGATGAAGCTTTCTTT. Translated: CASSQRVTDEAFF.

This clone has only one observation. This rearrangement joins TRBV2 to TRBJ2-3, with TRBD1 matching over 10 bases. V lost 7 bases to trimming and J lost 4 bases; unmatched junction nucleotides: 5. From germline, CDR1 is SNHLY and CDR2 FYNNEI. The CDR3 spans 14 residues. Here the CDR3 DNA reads TGTGCCAGCAATCGGGACAGGGGCGCAGATACGCAGTATTTT. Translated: CASNRDRGADTQYF.

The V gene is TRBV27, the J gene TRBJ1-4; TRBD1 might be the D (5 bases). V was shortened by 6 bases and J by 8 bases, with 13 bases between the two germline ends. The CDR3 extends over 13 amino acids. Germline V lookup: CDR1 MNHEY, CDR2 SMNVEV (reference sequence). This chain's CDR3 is CASRRGGGEKLFF. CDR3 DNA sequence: TGTGCCAGCAGGAGGGGCGGGGGGGAAAAACTGTTTTTT.

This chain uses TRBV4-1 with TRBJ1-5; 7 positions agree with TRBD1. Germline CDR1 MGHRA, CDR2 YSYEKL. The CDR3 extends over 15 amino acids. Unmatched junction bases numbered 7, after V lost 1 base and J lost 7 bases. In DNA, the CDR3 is TGCGCCAGCAGCCAAGCACACAGGGGATCACAGCCCCAGCATTTT. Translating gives CASSQAHRGSQPQHF.

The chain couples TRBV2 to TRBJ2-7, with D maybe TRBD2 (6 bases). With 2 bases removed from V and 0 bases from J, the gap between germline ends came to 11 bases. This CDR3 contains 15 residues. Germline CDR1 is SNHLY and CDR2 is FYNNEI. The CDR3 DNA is TGTGCCAGCAGTGAATTTCGGACTACCTCCTACGAGCAGTACTTC. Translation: CASSEFRTTSYEQYF.

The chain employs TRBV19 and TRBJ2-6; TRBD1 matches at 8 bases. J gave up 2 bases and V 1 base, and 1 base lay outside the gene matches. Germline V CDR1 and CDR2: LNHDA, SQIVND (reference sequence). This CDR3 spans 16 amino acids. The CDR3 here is CASSIATGAGANVLTF. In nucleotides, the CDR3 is TGTGCCAGTAGTATAGCGACAGGGGCTGGGGCCAACGTCCTGACTTTC.

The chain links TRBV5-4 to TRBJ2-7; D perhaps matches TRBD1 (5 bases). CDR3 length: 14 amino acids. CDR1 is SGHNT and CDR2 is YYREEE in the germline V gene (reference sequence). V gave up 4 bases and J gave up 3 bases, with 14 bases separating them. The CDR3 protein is CASSPDTLNYEQYF. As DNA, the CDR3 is TGTGCCAGCAGCCCGGACACGCTTAACTACGAGCAGTACTTC. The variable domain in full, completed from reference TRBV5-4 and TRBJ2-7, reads ETGVTQSPTHLIKTRGQQVTLRCSSQSGHNTVSWYQQALGQGPQFIFQYYREEENGRGNFPPRFSGLQFPNYSSELNVNALELDDSALYLCASSPDTLNYEQYFGPGTRLTVT.

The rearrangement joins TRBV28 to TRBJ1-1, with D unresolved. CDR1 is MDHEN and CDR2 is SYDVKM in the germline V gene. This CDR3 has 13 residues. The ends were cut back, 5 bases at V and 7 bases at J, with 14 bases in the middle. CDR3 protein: CASSLLNTHEAFF. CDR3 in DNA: TGTGCCAGCAGTCTCTTAAACACCCATGAAGCTTTCTTT.

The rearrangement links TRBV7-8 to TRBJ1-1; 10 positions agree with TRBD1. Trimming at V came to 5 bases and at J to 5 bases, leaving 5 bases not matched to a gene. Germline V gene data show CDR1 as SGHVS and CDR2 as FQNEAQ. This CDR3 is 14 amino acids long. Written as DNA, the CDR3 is TGTGCCAGCAGCCTGGACAGGGGGGGGACTGAAGCTTTCTTT. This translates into CASSLDRGGTEAFF.

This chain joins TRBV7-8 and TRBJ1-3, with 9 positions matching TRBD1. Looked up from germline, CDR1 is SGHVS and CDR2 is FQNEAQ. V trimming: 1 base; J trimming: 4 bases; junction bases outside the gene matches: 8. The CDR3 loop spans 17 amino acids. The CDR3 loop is CASSLDGTGISGNTIYF. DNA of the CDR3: TGTGCCAGCAGCTTAGATGGGACAGGGATCTCCGGAAACACCATATATTTT.